The clone carrying this TCR beta chain came up many times. CDR1 is SEHNR, CDR2 FQNEAQ, per germline (reference sequence). V was trimmed by 5 bases and J by 0 bases, leaving 12 bases between them. The CDR3 runs 15 residues. Time point in this sample: newly diagnosed GD, antithyroid drugs for less than 3 months. The authors made the TCR library using RNA they extracted from PBMCs. The source of the sample is a study of regulatory T cells in long-lasting Graves disease. According to the study, TCR beta libraries were built with iRepertoire HTBI primers and CDR3-region Arm-PCR. MiXCR was run by TCRdb on the multiplex PCR reads, yielding one entry per CDR3 protein. Of about 440,000 distinct CDR3 sequences detected, 15% to 20% appear once; the ten largest clones hold about 10%. This sample was also put to use in a study of T cells in Graves' hyperthyroidism and ophthalmopathy.

This receptor was obtained from a woman aged 25 to 39 with Graves disease. The V gene is TRBV7-9, the J gene TRBJ2-3, with D perhaps matching TRBD1 or TRBD2 (5 bases each). Sequenced material: peripheral blood mononuclear cells (PBMCs), taken at new diagnosis, from a patient treated with antithyroid drugs. CDR3 sequence (DNA): TGTGCCAGCAGCACGATGGGGGTGAGCACAGATACGCAGTATTTT. This gives the protein CASSTMGVSTDTQYF. The variable domain in full, with the rest retrieved from reference TRBV7-9 and TRBJ2-3, is DTGVSQNPRHKITKRGQNVTFRCDPISEHNRLYWYRQTLGQGPEFLTYFQNEAQLEKSRLLSDRFSAERPKGSFSTLEIQRTEQGDSAMYLCASSTMGVSTDTQYFGPGTRLTVL.